This T cell receptor (beta chain) is from a study of blood T cell repertoires in COVID-19. Only in-frame clones appear in the TCRdb table, and some are missing; sequencing was by immunoSEQ multiplex PCR. This table has 75,000 to 90,000 clones, about 90% appearing once. Trimming left V 5 bases short and J 9 bases short, with 20 bases between. The CDR3 has 15 residues. Germline V gene lookup returns CDR1 LNHDA and CDR2 SQIVND (reference sequence). The chain is built from TRBV19 and TRBJ2-1; unclear D gene. The sequencing sample was made of peripheral blood. The sequence was collected from a human donor in a cohort sampled during active COVID-19. The CDR3 protein is CASSAYRTDMAEQFF. For the CDR3, the DNA is TGTGCCAGTAGTGCCTATCGAACAGACATGGCTGAGCAGTTCTTC.